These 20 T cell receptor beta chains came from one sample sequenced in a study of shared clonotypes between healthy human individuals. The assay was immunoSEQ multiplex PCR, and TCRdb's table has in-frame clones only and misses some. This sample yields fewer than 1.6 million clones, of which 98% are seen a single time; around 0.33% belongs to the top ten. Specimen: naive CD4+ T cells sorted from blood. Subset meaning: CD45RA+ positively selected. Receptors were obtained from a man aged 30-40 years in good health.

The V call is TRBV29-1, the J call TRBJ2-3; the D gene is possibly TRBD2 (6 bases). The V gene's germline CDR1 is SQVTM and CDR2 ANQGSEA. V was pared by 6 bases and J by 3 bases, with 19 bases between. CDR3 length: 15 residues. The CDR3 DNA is TGCAGCGTACCCAAGAGAATGGGGGGTACAGATACGCAGTATTTT. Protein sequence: CSVPKRMGGTDTQYF.

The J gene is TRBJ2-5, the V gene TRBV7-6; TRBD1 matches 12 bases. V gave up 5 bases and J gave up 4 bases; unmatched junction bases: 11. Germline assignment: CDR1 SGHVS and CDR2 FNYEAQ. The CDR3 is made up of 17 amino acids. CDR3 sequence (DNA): TGTGCCAGCAGCCTAACTCCGGGACAGGGGGCAGTAGAGACCCAGTACTTC. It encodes CASSLTPGQGAVETQYF.

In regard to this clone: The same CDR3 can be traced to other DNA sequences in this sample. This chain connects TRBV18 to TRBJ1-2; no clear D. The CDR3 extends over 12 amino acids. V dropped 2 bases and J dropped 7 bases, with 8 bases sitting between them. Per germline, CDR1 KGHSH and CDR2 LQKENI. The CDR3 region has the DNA TGTGCCAGCTCACCATTGCCCGGTGGCTACACCTTC. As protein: CASSPLPGGYTF.

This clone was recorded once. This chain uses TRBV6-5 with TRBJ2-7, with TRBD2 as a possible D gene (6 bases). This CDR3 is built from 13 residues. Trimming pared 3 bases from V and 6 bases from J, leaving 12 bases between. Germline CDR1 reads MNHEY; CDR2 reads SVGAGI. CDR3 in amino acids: CASSYGRGLEQYF. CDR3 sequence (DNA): TGTGCCAGCAGTTATGGGCGGGGCCTCGAGCAGTACTTC.

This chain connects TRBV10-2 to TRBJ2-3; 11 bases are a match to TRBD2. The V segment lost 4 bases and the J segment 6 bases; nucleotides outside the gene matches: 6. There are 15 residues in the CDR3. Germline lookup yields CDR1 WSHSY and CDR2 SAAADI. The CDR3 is CASSGLAGLADTQYF. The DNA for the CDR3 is TGCGCCAGCAGTGGACTAGCGGGATTGGCTGATACGCAGTATTTT.

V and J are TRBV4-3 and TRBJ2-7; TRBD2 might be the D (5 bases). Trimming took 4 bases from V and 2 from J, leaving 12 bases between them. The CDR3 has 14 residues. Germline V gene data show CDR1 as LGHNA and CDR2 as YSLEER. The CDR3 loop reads CASSLRVGTYEQYF. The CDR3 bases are TGCGCCAGCAGCCTGCGGGTGGGGACCTACGAGCAGTACTTC.

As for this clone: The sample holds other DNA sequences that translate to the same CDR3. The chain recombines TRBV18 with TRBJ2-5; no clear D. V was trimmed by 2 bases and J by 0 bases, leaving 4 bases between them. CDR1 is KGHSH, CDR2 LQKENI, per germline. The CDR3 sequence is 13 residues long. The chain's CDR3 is CASSPTYQETQYF. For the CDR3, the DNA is TGTGCCAGCTCACCAACGTACCAAGAGACCCAGTACTTC.

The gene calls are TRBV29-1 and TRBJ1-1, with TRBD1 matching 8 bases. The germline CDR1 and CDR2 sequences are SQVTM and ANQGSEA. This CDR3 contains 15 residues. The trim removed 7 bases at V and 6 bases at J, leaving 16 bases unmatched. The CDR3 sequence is CSGRAGGARMAEAFF. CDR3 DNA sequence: TGCAGCGGGAGGGCAGGGGGCGCCAGGATGGCTGAAGCTTTCTTT.

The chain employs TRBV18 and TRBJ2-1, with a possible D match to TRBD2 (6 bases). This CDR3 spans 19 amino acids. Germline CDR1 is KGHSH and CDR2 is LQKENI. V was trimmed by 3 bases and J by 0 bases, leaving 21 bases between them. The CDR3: CASSPGTPFSFSSYNEQFF. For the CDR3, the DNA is TGTGCCAGCTCACCCGGGACTCCCTTCTCTTTCAGCTCCTACAATGAGCAGTTCTTC. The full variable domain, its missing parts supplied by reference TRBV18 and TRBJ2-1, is NAGVMQNPRHLVRRRGQEARLRCSPMKGHSHVYWYRQLPEEGLKFMVYLQKENIIDESGMPKERFSAEFPKEGPSILRIQQVVRGDSAAYFCASSPGTPFSFSSYNEQFFGPGTRLTVL.

The CDR3: CASSARDYDTEAFF. CDR3 DNA sequence: TGTGCCAGCAGTGCAAGGGATTACGACACTGAAGCTTTCTTT. The chain couples TRBV6-1 to TRBJ1-1; no reliable D call. This CDR3 contains 14 residues. Looked up from germline, CDR1 is MNHNS and CDR2 is SASEGT. V shed 4 bases and J shed 3 bases, with 12 bases lying between them.

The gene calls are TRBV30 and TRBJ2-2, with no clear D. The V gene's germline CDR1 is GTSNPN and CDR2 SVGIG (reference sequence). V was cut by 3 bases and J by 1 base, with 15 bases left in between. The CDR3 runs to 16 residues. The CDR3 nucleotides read TGTGCCTGGAGCGTAAGTCGGCTTTTGAACACCGGGGAGCTGTTTTTT. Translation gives CAWSVSRLLNTGELFF.

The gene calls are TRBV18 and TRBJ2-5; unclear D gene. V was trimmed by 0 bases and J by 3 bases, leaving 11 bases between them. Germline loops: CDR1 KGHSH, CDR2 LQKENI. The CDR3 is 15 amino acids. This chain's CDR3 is CASSPPSLQKETQYF. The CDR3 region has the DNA TGTGCCAGCTCACCACCTAGTTTACAGAAAGAGACCCAGTACTTC.

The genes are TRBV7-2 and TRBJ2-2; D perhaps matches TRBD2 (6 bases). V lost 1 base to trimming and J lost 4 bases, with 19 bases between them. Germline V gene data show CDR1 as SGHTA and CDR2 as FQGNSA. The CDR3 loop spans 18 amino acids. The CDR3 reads CASSLVPRGLTITGELFF. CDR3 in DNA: TGTGCCAGCAGCTTAGTCCCCCGGGGACTCACTATCACCGGGGAGCTGTTTTTT.

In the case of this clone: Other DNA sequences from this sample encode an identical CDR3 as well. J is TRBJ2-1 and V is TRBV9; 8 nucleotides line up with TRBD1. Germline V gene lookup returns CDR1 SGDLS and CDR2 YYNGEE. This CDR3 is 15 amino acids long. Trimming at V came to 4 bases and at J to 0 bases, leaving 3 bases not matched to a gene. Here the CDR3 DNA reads TGTGCCAGCAGCCCCACAGGGGGCTCCTACAATGAGCAGTTCTTC. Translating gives CASSPTGGSYNEQFF.

CDR3 nucleotide sequence: TGCGCCAGCAGTGAGTCTAGGAACAATGAGCAGTTCTTC. Residues: CASSESRNNEQFF. The chain links TRBV10-1 to TRBJ2-1; D remains unclear. V was trimmed by 0 bases and J by 5 bases, leaving 5 bases between them. Per the germline V gene, CDR1 is WNHNN and CDR2 is SYGVQD (reference sequence). The CDR3 length is 13 residues.

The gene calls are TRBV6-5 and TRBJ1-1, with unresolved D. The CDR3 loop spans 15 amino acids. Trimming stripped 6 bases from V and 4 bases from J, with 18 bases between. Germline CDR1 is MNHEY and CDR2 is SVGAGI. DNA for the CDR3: TGTGCCAGCAGGCAACCTGCGGTTGGTGGCACTGAAGCTTTCTTT. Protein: CASRQPAVGGTEAFF.

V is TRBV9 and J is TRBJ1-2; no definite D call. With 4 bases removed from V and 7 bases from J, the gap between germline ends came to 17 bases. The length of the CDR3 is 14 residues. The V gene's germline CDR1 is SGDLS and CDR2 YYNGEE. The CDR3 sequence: CASSPRGRSGGYTF. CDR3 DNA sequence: TGTGCCAGCAGCCCACGAGGACGGAGTGGTGGCTACACCTTC.

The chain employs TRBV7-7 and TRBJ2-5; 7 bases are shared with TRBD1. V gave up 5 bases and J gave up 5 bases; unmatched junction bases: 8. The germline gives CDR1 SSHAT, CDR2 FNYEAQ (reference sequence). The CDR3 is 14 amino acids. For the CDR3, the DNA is TGTGCCAGCAGCAGAGAGGGGGCTTATGAGACCCAGTACTTC. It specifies CASSREGAYETQYF.

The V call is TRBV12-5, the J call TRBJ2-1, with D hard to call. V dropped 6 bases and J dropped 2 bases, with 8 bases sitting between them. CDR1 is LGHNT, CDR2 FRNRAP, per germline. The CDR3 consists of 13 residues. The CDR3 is CASGGPPYNEQFF. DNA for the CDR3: TGTGCTAGTGGCGGACCCCCCTACAATGAGCAGTTCTTC.

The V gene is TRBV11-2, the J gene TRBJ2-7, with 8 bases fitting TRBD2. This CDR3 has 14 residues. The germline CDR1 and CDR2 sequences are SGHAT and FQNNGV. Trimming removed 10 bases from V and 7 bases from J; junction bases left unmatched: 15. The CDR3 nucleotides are TGTGCCACAAACCCCTGGCGAGCGGGAGTTGAGCAGTACTTC. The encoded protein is CATNPWRAGVEQYF.